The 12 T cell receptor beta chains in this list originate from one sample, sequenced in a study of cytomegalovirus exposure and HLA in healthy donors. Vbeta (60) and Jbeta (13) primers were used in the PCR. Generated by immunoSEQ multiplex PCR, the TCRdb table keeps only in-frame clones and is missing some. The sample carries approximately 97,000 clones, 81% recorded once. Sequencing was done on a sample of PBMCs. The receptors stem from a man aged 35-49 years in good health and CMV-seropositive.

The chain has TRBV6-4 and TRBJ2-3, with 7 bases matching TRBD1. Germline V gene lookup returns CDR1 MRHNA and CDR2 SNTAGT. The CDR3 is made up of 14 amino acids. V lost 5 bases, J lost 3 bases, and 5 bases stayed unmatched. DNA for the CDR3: TGTGCCAGCAGTCGACAGGGCCAAACAGATACGCAGTATTTT. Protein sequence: CASSRQGQTDTQYF.

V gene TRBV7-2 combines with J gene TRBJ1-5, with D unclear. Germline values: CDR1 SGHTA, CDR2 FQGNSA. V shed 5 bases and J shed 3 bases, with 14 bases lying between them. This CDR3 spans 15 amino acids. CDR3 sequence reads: CASSGELGANQPQHF. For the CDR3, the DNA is TGTGCCAGCAGCGGGGAGCTAGGAGCCAATCAGCCCCAGCATTTT.

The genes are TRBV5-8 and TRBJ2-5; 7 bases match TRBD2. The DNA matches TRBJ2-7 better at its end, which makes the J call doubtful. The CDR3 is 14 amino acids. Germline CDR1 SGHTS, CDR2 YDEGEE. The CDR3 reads CASSGRGLHYEQYF. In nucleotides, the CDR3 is TGTGCCAGCAGCGGGAGGGGCCTCCACTACGAGCAGTACTTC.

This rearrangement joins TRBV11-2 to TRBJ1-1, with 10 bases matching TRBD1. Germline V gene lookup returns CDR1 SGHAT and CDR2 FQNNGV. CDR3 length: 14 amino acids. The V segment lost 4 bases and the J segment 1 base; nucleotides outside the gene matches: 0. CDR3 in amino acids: CASSWTGGNTEAFF. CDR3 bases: TGTGCCAGCAGCTGGACAGGGGGGAACACTGAAGCTTTCTTT.

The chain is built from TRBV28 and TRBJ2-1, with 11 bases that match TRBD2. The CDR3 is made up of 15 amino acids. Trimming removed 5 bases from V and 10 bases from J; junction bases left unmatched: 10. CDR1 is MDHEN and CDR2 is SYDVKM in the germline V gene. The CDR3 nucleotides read TGTGCCAGCAGTCTAGCGGGAGGACGGGAGAAAGAGCAGTTCTTC. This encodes CASSLAGGREKEQFF.

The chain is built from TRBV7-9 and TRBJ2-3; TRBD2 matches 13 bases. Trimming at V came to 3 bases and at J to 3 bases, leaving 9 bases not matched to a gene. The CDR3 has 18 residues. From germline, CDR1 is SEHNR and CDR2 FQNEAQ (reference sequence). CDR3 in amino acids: CASSFIPGTSGNTDTQYF. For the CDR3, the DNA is TGTGCCAGCAGCTTCATCCCAGGGACTAGCGGGAATACAGATACGCAGTATTTT.

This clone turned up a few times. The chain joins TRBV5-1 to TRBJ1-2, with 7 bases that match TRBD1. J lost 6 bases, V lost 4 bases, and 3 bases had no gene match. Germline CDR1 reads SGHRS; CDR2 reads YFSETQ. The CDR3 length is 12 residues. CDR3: CASSPGQDGYTF. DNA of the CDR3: TGCGCCAGCAGCCCTGGACAGGATGGCTACACCTTC.

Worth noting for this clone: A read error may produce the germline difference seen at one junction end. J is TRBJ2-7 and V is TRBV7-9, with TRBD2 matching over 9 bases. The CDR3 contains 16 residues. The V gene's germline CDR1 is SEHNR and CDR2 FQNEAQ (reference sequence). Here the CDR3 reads CSSSLAGLARVDEQYF. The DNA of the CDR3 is TGTTCCAGCAGCTTAGCCGGACTAGCGCGAGTGGACGAGCAGTACTTC.

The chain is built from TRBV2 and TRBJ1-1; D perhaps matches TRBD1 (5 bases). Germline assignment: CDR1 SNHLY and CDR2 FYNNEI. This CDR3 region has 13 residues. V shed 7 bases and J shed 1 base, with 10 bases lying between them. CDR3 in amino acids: CASKGIGNTEAFF. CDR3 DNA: TGTGCCAGCAAGGGGATTGGGAACACTGAAGCTTTCTTT.

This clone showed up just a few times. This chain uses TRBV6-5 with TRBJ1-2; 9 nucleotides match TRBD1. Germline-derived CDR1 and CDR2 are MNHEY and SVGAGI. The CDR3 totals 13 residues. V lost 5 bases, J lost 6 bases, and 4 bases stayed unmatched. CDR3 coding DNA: TGTGCCAGCAGTCGGGACAGGGCAGATGGCTACACCTTC. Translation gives CASSRDRADGYTF.

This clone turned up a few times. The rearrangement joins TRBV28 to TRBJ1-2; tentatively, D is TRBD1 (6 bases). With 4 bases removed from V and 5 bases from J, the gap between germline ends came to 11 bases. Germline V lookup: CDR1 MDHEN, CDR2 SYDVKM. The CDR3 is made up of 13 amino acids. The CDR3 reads CASSSYRVYGYTF. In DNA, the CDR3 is TGTGCCAGCAGTTCCTACAGGGTTTATGGCTACACCTTC.

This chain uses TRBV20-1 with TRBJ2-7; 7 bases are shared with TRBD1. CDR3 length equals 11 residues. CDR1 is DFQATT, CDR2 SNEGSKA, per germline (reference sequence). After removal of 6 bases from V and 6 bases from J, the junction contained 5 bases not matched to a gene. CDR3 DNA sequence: TGCAGTGCATCGACAGGGACCGAGCAGTACTTC. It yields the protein CSASTGTEQYF.